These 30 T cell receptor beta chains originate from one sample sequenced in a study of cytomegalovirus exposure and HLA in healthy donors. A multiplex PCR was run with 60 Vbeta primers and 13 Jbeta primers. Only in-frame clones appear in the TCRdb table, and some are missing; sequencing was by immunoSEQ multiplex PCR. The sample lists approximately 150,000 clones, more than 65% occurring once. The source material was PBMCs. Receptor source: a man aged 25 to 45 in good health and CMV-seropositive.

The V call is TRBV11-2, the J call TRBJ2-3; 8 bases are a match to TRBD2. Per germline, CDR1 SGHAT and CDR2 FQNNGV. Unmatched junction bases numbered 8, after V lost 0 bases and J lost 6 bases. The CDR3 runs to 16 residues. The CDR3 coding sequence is TGTGCCAGCAGCTTAGATGGGCGGGGGGACGCTGATACGCAGTATTTT. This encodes CASSLDGRGDADTQYF.

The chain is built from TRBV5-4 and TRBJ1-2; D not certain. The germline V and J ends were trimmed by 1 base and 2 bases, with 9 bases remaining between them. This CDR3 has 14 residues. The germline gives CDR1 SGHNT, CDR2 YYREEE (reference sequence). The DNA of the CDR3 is TGTGCCAGCAGCTTGTTTGCGGGGAACTATGGCTACACCTTC. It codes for CASSLFAGNYGYTF. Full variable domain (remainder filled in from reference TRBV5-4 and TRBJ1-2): ETGVTQSPTHLIKTRGQQVTLRCSSQSGHNTVSWYQQALGQGPQFIFQYYREEENGRGNFPPRFSGLQFPNYSSELNVNALELDDSALYLCASSLFAGNYGYTFGSGTRLTVV.

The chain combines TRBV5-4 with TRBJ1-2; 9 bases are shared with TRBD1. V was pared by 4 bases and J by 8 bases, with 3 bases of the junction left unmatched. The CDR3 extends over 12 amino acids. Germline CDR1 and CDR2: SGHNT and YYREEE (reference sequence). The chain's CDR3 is CASSTGQGGYTF. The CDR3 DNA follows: TGTGCCAGCAGCACCGGACAGGGGGGCTACACCTTC.

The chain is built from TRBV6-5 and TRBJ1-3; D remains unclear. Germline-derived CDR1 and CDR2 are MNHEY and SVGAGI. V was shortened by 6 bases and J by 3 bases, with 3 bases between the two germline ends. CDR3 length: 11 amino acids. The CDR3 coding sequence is TGTGCCAGCAGATATGGAAACACCATATATTTT. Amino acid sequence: CASRYGNTIYF.

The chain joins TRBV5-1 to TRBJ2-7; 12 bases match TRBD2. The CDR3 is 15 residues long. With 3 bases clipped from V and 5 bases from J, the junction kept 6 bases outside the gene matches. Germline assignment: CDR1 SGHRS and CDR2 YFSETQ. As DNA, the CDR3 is TGCGCCAGCAGCTCGACTAGCGGGAGTGGCAACGAGCAGTACTTC. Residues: CASSSTSGSGNEQYF.

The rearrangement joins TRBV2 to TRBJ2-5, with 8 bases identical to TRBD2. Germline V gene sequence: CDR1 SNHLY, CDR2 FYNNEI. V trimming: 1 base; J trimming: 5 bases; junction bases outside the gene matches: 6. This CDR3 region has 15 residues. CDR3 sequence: CASSEGRGGRETQYF. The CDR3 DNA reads TGTGCCAGCAGTGAAGGCCGGGGGGGACGGGAGACCCAGTACTTC. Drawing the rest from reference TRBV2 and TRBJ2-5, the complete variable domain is EPEVTQTPSHQVTQMGQEVILRCVPISNHLYFYWYRQILGQKVEFLVSFYNNEISEKSEIFDDQFSVERPDGSNFTLKIRSTKLEDSAMYFCASSEGRGGRETQYFGPGTRLLVL.

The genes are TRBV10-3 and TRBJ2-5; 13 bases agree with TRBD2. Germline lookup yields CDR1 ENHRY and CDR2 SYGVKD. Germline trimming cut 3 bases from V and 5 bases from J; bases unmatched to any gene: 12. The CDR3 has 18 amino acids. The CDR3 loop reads CAISDLTSGGRSVETQYF. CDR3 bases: TGTGCCATCAGTGATCTGACTAGCGGGGGGCGGTCGGTTGAGACCCAGTACTTC.

The CDR3 DNA reads as TGCGCCAGCAGCCAAGGGAGGACCTCGAGGGAGACCCAGTACTTC. This sequence encodes CASSQGRTSRETQYF. The chain carries TRBV4-3 and TRBJ2-5; a weak D match, TRBD2 (5 bases). CDR3 size: 15 residues. Germline CDR1 reads LGHNA; CDR2 reads YSLEER. Trimming removed 1 base at V and 5 bases at J, with 14 bases between.

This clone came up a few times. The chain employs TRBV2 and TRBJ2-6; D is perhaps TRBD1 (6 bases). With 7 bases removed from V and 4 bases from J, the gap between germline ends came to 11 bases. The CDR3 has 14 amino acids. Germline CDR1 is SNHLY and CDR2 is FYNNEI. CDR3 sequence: CASKQGNGANVLTF. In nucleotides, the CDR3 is TGTGCCAGCAAACAGGGAAACGGGGCCAACGTCCTGACTTTC.

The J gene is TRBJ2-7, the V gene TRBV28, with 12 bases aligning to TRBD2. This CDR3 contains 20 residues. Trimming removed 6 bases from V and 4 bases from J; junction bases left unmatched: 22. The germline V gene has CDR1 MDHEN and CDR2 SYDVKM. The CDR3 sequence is CASRRQSWTSGKGFRYEQYF. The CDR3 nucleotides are TGTGCCAGCAGACGTCAGAGCTGGACTAGCGGGAAGGGGTTTAGGTACGAGCAGTACTTC.

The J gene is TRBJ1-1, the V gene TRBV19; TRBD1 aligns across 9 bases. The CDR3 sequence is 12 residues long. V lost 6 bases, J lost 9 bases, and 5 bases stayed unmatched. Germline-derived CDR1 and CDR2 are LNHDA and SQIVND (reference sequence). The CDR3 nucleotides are TGTGCCAGTAGCACAGGGGGCGGGAAAGCTTTCTTT. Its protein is CASSTGGGKAFF.

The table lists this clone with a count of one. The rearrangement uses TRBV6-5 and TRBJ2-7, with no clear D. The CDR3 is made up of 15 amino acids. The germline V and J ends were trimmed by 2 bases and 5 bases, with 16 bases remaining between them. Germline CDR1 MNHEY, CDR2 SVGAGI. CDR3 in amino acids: CASSYTRRDGNEQYF. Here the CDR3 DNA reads TGTGCCAGCAGTTACACGCGGAGAGACGGCAACGAGCAGTACTTC.

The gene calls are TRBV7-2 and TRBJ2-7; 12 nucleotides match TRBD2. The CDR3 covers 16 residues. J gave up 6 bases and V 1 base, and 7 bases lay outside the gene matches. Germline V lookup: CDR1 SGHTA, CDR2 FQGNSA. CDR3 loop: CASSLGPSGGVFEQYF. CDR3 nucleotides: TGTGCCAGCAGCTTAGGGCCTAGCGGGGGGGTTTTCGAGCAGTACTTC. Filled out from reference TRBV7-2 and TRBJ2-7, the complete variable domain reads GAGVSQSPSNKVTEKGKDVELRCDPISGHTALYWYRQSLGQGLEFLIYFQGNSAPDKSGLPSDRFSAERTGGSVSTLTIQRTQQEDSAVYLCASSLGPSGGVFEQYFGPGTRLTVT.

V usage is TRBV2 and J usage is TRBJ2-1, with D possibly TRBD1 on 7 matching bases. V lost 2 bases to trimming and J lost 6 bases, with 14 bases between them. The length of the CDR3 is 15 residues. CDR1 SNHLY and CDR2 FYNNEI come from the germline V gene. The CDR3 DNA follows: TGTGCCAGCAGTGAACAGGGGGGCGTTGCCAATGAGCAGTTCTTC. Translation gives CASSEQGGVANEQFF.

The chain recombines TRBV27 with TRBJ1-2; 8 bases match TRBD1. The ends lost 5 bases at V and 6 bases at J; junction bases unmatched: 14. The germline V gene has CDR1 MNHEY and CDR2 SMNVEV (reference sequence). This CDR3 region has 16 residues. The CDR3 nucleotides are TGTGCCAGCAGTCCAAACTACCCCGGGACAGGCCATGGCTACACCTTC. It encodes CASSPNYPGTGHGYTF.

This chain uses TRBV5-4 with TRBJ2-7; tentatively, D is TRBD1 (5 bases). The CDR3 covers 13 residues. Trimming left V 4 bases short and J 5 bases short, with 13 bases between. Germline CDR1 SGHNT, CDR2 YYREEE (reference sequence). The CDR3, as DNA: TGTGCCAGCAGCACCCGACAGACCCACGAGCAGTACTTC. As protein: CASSTRQTHEQYF.

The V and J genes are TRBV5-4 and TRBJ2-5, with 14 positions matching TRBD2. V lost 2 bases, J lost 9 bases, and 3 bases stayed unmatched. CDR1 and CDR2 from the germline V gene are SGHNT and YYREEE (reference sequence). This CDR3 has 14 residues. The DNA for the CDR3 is TGTGCCAGCAGCTTCCTGACTAGCGGGGGGGCCCAGTACTTC. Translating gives CASSFLTSGGAQYF.

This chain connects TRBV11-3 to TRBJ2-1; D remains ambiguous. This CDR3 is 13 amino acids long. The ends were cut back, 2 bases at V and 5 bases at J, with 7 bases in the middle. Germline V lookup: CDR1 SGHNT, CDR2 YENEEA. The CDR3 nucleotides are TGTGCCAGCAGCTTACACACTAACAATGAGCAGTTCTTC. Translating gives CASSLHTNNEQFF.

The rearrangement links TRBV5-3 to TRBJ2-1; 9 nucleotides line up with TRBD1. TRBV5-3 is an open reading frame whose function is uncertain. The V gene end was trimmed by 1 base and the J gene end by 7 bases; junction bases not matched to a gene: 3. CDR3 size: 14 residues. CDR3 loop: CARSLQTGGNEQFF. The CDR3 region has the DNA TGTGCCAGAAGCTTGCAGACAGGGGGTAATGAGCAGTTCTTC.

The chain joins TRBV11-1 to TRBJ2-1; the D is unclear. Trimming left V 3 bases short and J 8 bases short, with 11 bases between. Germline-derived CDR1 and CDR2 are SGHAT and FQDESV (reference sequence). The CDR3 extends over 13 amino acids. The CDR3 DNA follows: TGTGCCAGCAGCTTGCCTCATTCGGATGAGCAGTTCTTC. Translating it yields CASSLPHSDEQFF.

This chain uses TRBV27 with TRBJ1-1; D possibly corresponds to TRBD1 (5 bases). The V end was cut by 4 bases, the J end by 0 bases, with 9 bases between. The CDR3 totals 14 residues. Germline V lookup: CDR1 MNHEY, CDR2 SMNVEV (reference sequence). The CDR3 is CASSSETVNTEAFF. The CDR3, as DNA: TGTGCCAGCAGTTCCGAGACAGTGAACACTGAAGCTTTCTTT.

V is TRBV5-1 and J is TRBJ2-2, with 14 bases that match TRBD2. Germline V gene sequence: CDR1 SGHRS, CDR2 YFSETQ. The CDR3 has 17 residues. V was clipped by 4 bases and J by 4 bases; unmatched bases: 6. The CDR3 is CASSVGLAGGSTGELFF. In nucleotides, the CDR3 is TGCGCCAGCAGCGTCGGACTAGCGGGAGGAAGCACCGGGGAGCTGTTTTTT.

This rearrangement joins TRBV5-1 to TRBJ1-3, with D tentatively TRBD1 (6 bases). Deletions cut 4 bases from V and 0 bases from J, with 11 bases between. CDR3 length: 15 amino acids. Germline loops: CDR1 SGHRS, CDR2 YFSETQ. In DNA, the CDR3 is TGCGCCAGCAGCAATGGACAGACCTCTGGAAACACCATATATTTT. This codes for CASSNGQTSGNTIYF.

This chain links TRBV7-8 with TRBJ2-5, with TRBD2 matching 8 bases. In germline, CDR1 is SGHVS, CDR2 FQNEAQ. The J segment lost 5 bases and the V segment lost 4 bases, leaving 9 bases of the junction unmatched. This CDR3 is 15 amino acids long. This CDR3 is CASSSLSGRGETQYF. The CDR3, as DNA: TGTGCCAGCAGCTCTCTAAGCGGGAGAGGCGAGACCCAGTACTTC.

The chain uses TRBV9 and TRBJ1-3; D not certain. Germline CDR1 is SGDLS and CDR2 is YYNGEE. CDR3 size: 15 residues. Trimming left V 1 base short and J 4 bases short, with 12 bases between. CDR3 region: CASSVSVGKGNTIYF. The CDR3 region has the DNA TGTGCCAGCAGCGTAAGCGTAGGCAAAGGAAACACCATATATTTT.

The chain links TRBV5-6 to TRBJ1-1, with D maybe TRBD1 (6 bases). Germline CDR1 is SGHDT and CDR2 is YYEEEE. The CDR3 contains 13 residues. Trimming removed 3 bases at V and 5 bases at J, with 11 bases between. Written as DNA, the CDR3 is TGTGCCAGCAGCTACAGGGAGAAAACTGAAGCTTTCTTT. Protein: CASSYREKTEAFF.

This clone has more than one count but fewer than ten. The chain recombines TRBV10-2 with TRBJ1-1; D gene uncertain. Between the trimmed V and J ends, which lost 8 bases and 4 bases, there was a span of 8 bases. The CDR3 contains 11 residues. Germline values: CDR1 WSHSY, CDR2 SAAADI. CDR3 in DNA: TGCGCCAGCGGCGAGCGCACTGAAGCTTTCTTT. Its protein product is CASGERTEAFF.

The CDR3 sequence: CASRKGYQETQYF. CDR3 bases: TGTGCCAGCAGGAAGGGGTACCAAGAGACCCAGTACTTC. The rearrangement uses TRBV27 and TRBJ2-5, with a weak D call TRBD1 (5 bases). V was trimmed by 6 bases and J by 0 bases, leaving 8 bases between them. This CDR3 has 13 amino acids. CDR1 and CDR2 from the germline V gene are MNHEY and SMNVEV (reference sequence).

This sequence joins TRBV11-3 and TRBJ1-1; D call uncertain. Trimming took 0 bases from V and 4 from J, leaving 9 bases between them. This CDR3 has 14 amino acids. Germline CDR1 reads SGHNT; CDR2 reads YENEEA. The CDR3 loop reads CASSLEVYGTEAFF. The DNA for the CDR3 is TGTGCCAGCAGCTTAGAGGTTTACGGCACTGAAGCTTTCTTT.

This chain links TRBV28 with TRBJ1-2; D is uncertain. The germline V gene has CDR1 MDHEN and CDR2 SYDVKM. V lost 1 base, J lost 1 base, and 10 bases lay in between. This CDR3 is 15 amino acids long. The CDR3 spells CASSLFTQINYGYTF. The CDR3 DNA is TGTGCCAGCAGTTTATTTACACAGATTAACTATGGCTACACCTTC.